This is a list of T cell receptor beta chains from one sample in a study of blood T cell repertoires in COVID-19. Method: immunoSEQ multiplex PCR; TCRdb's copy keeps in-frame clones and lacks some. The sample lists 150,000 to 200,000 clones, 84% occurring once. Sequencing input: peripheral blood. The origin of the receptors is a human donor with acute or convalescent COVID-19. The donor label of this sample is uncertain. The CDR3 runs from the conserved cysteine through the conserved F or W. The D gene is left open where the match is weak. A row's size may be missing; if present it is once, few, many or a size class.

J | length | D | V | size | CDR3 | DNA
TRBJ1-5 | 15 | . | TRBV6-5 | . | CASSPNLRGNQPQHF | TGTGCCAGCAGCCCGAATTTGAGGGGCAATCAGCCCCAGCATTTT
TRBJ1-4 | 18 | TRBD1 | TRBV4-1 | . | CASSQVPGTGVAGEKLFF | TGCGCCAGCAGCCAGGTTCCCGGGACAGGGGTTGCGGGTGAAAAACTGTTTTTT
TRBJ2-3 | 13 | . | TRBV27 | . | CASRRPTTDTQYF | TGTGCCAGCCGGAGACCTACGACAGATACGCAGTATTTT
TRBJ1-1 | 15 | . | TRBV28 | . | CASSLWGRGKTEAFF | TGTGCCAGCAGTTTATGGGGCAGGGGAAAAACTGAAGCTTTCTTT
TRBJ2-7 | 15 | TRBD1 | TRBV5-1 | . | CASSTTGTGGYEQYF | TGCGCCAGCAGCACTACCGGGACAGGGGGCTACGAGCAGTACTTC
TRBJ2-3 | 13 | . | TRBV7-9 | . | CASSFGGGDTQYF | TGTGCCAGCAGCTTTGGGGGAGGCGATACGCAGTATTTT
TRBJ1-2 | 15 | . | TRBV6-5 | . | CASSYRPGLNYGYTF | TGTGCCAGCAGTTACCGACCGGGACTTAACTATGGCTACACCTTC
TRBJ1-5 | 16 | . | TRBV21-1 | few | CASSIWDREVDQPQHF | TGTGCCAGCAGCATATGGGACAGGGAAGTCGATCAGCCCCAGCATTTT
TRBJ1-2 | 16 | . | TRBV18 | . | CASSPLSTGGNHGYTF | TGTGCCAGCTCACCTCTTAGTACCGGGGGGAATCATGGCTACACCTTC
TRBJ2-5 | 16 | TRBD1 | TRBV19 | . | CASSISGQGAMETQYF | TGTGCCAGTAGTATAAGTGGACAGGGGGCAATGGAGACCCAGTACTTC
TRBJ1-1 | 14 | . | TRBV30 | . | CAWSVRQGNTEAFF | TGTGCCTGGAGTGTAAGGCAGGGGAACACTGAAGCTTTCTTT
TRBJ2-6 | 16 | TRBD1 | TRBV25-1 | . | CASSEDRAAGANVLTF | TGTGCCAGCAGTGAGGACAGGGCAGCTGGGGCCAACGTCCTGACTTTC
TRBJ1-2 | 15 | . | TRBV2 | . | CASSTGRTGIYGYTF | TGTGCCAGCAGTACCGGAAGAACAGGGATCTATGGCTACACCTTC
TRBJ1-1 | 15 | TRBD1 | TRBV7-9 | . | CASSLLRQGYTEAFF | TGTGCCAGCAGCTTATTGAGACAGGGGTACACTGAAGCTTTCTTT
TRBJ1-5 | 10 | . | TRBV28 | . | CASNRQPQHF | TGTGCCAGCAACCGGCAGCCCCAGCATTTT
TRBJ2-7 | 14 | TRBD2 | TRBV28 | . | CASSLTSGFLEQYF | TGTGCCAGCAGTCTGACTAGCGGGTTCCTCGAGCAGTACTTC
TRBJ2-4 | 13 | . | TRBV30 | . | CACTRGTKNIQYF | TGTGCCTGCACCAGGGGAACCAAAAACATTCAGTACTTC
TRBJ2-1 | 9 | . | TRBV3-1/TRBV3-2 | . | CLSYNEQFF | TGTCTCTCCTACAATGAGCAGTTCTTC
TRBJ1-6 | 17 | TRBD1 | TRBV6-1 | . | CASSVTGAQAYNSPLHF | TGTGCCAGCAGTGTAACAGGGGCACAGGCCTATAATTCACCCCTCCACTTT
TRBJ1-1 | 13 | TRBD1 | TRBV6-5 | . | CASSKQGVVEAFF | TGTGCCAGCAGCAAACAGGGGGTTGTGGAAGCTTTCTTT
TRBJ1-4 | 17 | TRBD1 | TRBV4-1 | . | CASSQERGGTGRLKLFF | TGCGCCAGCAGCCAAGAAAGGGGAGGGACAGGGAGACTAAAACTGTTTTTT
TRBJ1-6 | 16 | TRBD1 | TRBV5-6 | many | CASSADRGLYNSPLHF | TGTGCCAGCAGCGCCGACAGGGGGCTTTATAATTCACCCCTCCACTTT
TRBJ2-2 | 15 | TRBD2 | TRBV12-5 | . | CASGLFLAGTGELFF | TGTGCTAGTGGTTTGTTCCTAGCGGGAACCGGGGAGCTGTTTTTT
TRBJ1-3 | 15 | TRBD1 | TRBV18 | . | CASSPVTGGGNTIYF | TGTGCCAGCTCACCAGTCACAGGGGGTGGAAACACCATATATTTT
TRBJ2-7 | 14 | TRBD2 | TRBV18 | . | CASSPSGRQHEQYF | TGTGCCAGCTCACCCTCCGGGAGGCAGCACGAGCAGTACTTC
TRBJ2-5 | 17 | TRBD2 | TRBV6-6 | . | CASSPGLAGGGQETQYF | TGTGCCAGCAGTCCTGGACTAGCGGGAGGGGGCCAAGAGACCCAGTACTTC
TRBJ2-2 | 16 | . | TRBV5-1 | . | CASSLGGDRTTGELFF | TGCGCCAGCAGCCTCGGGGGGGACAGAACTACCGGGGAGCTGTTTTTT
TRBJ1-4 | 15 | TRBD1 | TRBV5-1 | . | CASSSGDRDHEKLFF | TGCGCCAGCAGCTCGGGGGACAGGGACCATGAAAAACTGTTTTTT
TRBJ1-5 | 14 | . | TRBV30 | . | CAWSVESRNQPQHF | TGTGCCTGGAGTGTAGAGAGTCGCAATCAGCCCCAGCATTTT
TRBJ2-1 | 15 | TRBD2 | TRBV4-1 | . | CASSVSSGSYNEQFF | TGCGCCAGCAGCGTTTCCAGCGGGAGCTACAATGAGCAGTTCTTC
TRBJ1-5 | 19 | TRBD1 | TRBV27 | . | CASSPGQGSLGLSNQPQHF | TGTGCCAGCAGTCCTGGACAGGGATCCTTAGGGCTTAGCAATCAGCCCCAGCATTTT
TRBJ1-5 | 15 | . | TRBV19 | . | CASSIIGGQNQPQHF | TGTGCCAGTAGTATTATAGGAGGACAGAATCAGCCCCAGCATTTT
TRBJ1-2 | 14 | . | TRBV30 | . | CAWSVAAATGGYTF | TGTGCCTGGAGTGTAGCTGCTGCTACAGGAGGCTACACCTTC
TRBJ2-3 | 17 | TRBD2 | TRBV13 | . | CASTRRGLAGFTDTQYF | TGTGCCAGCACTAGAAGAGGACTAGCGGGGTTCACAGATACGCAGTATTTT
TRBJ2-3 | 16 | TRBD2 | TRBV19 | . | CASSTIAGGRADTQYF | TGTGCCAGTAGTACCATAGCGGGAGGGAGGGCAGATACGCAGTATTTT
TRBJ2-1 | 16 | . | TRBV2 | . | CASSEAPGRSYNEQFF | TGTGCCAGCAGTGAAGCCCCAGGCCGCTCCTACAATGAGCAGTTCTTC
TRBJ1-3 | 18 | TRBD1 | TRBV5-6 | few | CASSFGTGGTYSGNTIYF | TGTGCCAGCAGCTTCGGGACAGGGGGTACCTACTCTGGAAACACCATATATTTT
TRBJ1-1 | 15 | TRBD1 | TRBV2 | . | CASSADRGMNTEAFF | TGTGCCAGCAGTGCGGACAGGGGGATGAACACTGAAGCTTTCTTT
TRBJ1-4 | 15 | . | TRBV3-1/TRBV3-2 | . | CASSQDVVANEKLFF | TGTGCCAGCAGCCAAGATGTGGTAGCTAATGAAAAACTGTTTTTT
TRBJ1-5 | 15 | TRBD1 | TRBV19 | . | CASSGTGMGNQPQHF | TGTGCCAGTAGTGGGACAGGGATGGGCAATCAGCCCCAGCATTTT
TRBJ2-3 | 16 | TRBD2 | TRBV3-1/TRBV3-2 | . | CASSQPSGEVTDTQYF | TGTGCCAGCAGCCAGCCTAGCGGGGAGGTCACAGATACGCAGTATTTT
TRBJ2-3 | 16 | TRBD2 | TRBV7-9 | . | CASSLIPSGSTDTQYF | TGTGCCAGCAGCTTGATCCCTAGCGGGAGCACAGATACGCAGTATTTT
TRBJ1-1 | 14 | . | TRBV30 | few | CAWTKRKEGTEAFF | TGTGCCTGGACTAAGAGGAAAGAAGGCACTGAAGCTTTCTTT
TRBJ1-3 | 16 | . | TRBV3-1/TRBV3-2 | . | CASSQSVGQRRNTIYF | TGTGCCAGCAGCCAGTCGGTGGGGCAGAGGAGAAACACCATATATTTT
TRBJ2-1 | 14 | . | TRBV9 | . | CASSPSGLYNEQFF | TGTGCCAGCAGCCCCAGCGGGCTTTACAATGAGCAGTTCTTC
TRBJ2-1 | 17 | . | TRBV19 | . | CASSIRASASSYNEQFF | TGTGCCAGTAGTATAAGGGCTAGCGCGAGCTCCTACAATGAGCAGTTCTTC
TRBJ2-1 | 15 | TRBD2 | TRBV5-1 | . | CASSLMTSGNNEQFF | TGCGCCAGCAGCTTAATGACTAGCGGAAACAATGAGCAGTTCTTC
TRBJ2-3 | 18 | TRBD2 | TRBV19 | . | CASSIQTSGGAGADTQYF | TGTGCCAGTAGTATTCAGACTAGCGGGGGGGCCGGGGCAGATACGCAGTATTTT
TRBJ2-7 | 17 | TRBD1 | TRBV28 | . | CASSFQIGTGFTYEQYF | TGTGCCAGCAGTTTTCAAATCGGGACAGGGTTCACCTACGAGCAGTACTTC
TRBJ2-1 | 14 | TRBD2 | TRBV5-4 | . | CASSAGGGYNEQFF | TGTGCCAGCTCCGCGGGGGGCGGGTACAATGAGCAGTTCTTC
TRBJ2-4 | 14 | . | TRBV3-1/TRBV3-2 | . | CASSQAAYKNIQYF | TGTGCCAGCAGCCAAGCAGCGTACAAAAACATTCAGTACTTC